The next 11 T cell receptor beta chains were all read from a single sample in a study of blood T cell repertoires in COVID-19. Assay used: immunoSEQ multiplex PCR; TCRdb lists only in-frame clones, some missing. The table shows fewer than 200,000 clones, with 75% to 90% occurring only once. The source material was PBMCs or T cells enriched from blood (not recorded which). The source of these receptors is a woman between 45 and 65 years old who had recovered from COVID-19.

The chain's CDR3 is CATLSGGRGAGYTF. CDR3 bases: TGTGCCACCCTTTCGGGGGGCCGGGGGGCGGGCTACACCTTC. This chain links TRBV27 with TRBJ1-2, with a weak D call TRBD1 (6 bases). This CDR3 has 14 amino acids. V was trimmed by 10 bases and J by 8 bases, leaving 23 bases between them. Germline CDR1 and CDR2: MNHEY and SMNVEV (reference sequence).

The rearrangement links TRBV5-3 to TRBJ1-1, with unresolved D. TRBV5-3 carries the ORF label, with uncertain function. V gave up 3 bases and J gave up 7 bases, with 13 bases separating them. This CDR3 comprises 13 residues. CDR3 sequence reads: CARSCSGGLEAFF. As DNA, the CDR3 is TGTGCCAGAAGCTGCTCCGGAGGACTTGAAGCTTTCTTT.

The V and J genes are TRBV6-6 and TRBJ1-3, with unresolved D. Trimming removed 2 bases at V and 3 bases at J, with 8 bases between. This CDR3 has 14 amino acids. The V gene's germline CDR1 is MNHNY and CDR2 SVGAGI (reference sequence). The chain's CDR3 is CASSYEGGGNTIYF. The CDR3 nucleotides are TGTGCCAGCAGTTACGAGGGAGGTGGAAACACCATATATTTT.

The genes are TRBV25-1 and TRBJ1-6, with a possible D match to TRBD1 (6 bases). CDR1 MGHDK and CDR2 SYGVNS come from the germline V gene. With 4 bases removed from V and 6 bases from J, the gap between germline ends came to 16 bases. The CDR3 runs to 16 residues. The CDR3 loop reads CASSATGRGFNSPLHF. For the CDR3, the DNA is TGTGCCAGCAGTGCGACGGGCAGGGGTTTTAATTCACCCCTCCACTTT.

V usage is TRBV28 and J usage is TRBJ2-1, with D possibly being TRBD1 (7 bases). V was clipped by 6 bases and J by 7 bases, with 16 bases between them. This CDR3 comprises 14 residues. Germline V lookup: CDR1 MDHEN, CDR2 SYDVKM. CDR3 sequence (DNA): TGTGCCAGCAGCCAGGGGGGCGCTTTTAATGAGCAGTTCTTC. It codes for CASSQGGAFNEQFF.

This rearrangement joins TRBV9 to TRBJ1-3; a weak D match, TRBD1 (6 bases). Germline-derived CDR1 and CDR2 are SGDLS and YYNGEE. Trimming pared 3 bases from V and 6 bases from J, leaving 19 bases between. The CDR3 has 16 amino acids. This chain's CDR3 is CASSAQIGGRENTIYF. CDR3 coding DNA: TGTGCCAGCAGCGCTCAAATTGGGGGCAGGGAAAACACCATATATTTT.

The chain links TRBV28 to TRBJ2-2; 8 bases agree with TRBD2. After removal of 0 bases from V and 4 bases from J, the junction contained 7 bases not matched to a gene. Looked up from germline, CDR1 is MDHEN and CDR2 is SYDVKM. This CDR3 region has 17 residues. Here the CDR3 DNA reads TGTGCCAGCAGTTTATGGGGAGCGGGGGCGCCCACCGGGGAGCTGTTTTTT. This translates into CASSLWGAGAPTGELFF.

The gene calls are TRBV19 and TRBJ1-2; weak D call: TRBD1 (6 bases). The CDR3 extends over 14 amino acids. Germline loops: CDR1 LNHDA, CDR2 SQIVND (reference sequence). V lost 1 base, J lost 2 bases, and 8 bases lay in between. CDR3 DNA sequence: TGTGCCAGTAGTATAGCCCAGGGGAACTATGGCTACACCTTC. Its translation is CASSIAQGNYGYTF. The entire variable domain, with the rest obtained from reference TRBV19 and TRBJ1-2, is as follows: DGGITQSPKYLFRKEGQNVTLSCEQNLNHDAMYWYRQDPGQGLRLIYYSQIVNDFQKGDIAEGYSVSREKKESFPLTVTSAQKNPTAFYLCASSIAQGNYGYTFGSGTRLTVV.

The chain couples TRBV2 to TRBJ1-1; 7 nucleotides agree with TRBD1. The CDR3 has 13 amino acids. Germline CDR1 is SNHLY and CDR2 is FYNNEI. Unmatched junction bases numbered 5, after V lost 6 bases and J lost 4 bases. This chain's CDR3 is CASRDPGGTEAFF. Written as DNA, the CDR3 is TGTGCCAGCAGGGACCCAGGGGGCACTGAAGCTTTCTTT.

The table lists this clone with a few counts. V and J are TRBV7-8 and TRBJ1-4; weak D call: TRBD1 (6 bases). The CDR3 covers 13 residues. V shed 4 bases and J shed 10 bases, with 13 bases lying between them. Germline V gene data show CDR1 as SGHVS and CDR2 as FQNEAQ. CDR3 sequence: CASSSGTYGKLFF. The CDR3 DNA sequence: TGTGCCAGCAGCTCCGGGACATATGGAAAACTGTTTTTT.

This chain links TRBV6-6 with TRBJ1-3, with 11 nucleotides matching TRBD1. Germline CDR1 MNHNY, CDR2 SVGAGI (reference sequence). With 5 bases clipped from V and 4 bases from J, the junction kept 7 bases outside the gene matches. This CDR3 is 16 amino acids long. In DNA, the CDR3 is TGTGCCAGCAGTCCGGGGGACAGGGGGTCCGGAAACACCATATATTTT. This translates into CASSPGDRGSGNTIYF.